This T cell receptor (beta chain) is from a study of CD8+ T cells in alopecia areata. RNA, once extracted, was reverse transcribed into cDNA for use as the sequencing template. The repertoire was sequenced with immunoSEQ multiplex PCR; TCRdb's copy has only in-frame clones and lacks some. The table records about 200,000 clones, less than 65% of them present only once. Noted treatment: oral pan-JAK inhibitor, 5-10 mg twice daily. Only a few counts were recorded for this clone. The specimen comprised CD4+ T cells sorted from blood, sampled at week 4, from a patient treated with tofacitinib. The clonotype comes from a human donor with alopecia areata.

CDR3 amino acids: CASSRPAIQETQYF. The CDR3 nucleotides are TGTGCCAGCAGTCGGCCGGCGATCCAAGAGACCCAGTACTTC. The V call is TRBV6-5, the J call TRBJ2-5; no reliable D call. V dropped 5 bases and J dropped 1 base, with 11 bases sitting between them. The CDR3 length is 14 residues. Germline V gene sequence: CDR1 MNHEY, CDR2 SVGAGI.